This T cell receptor (beta chain) is from a study of shared clonotypes between healthy human individuals. Study overall: Each donor had three CD4 naive, three CD4 memory, two CD8 naive and one CD8 memory plate.

The investigators split CD4+ cells into a CD45RA+ naive subset and a CD45RA-negative memory subset. Trimming shortened V by 3 bases and J by 5 bases, and 10 bases separated the two germline ends. CDR1 and CDR2 from the germline V gene are MNHEY and SMNVEV (reference sequence). This CDR3 region has 13 residues. This clone showed up just a few times. Its specificity is not known. For every subset, genomic DNA was evenly distributed across several immunoSEQ plates. Some clones are missing from TCRdb's copy, which holds only in-frame ones; the method was immunoSEQ multiplex PCR. The repertoire consists of over a million clones, with around four fifths occurring once and the leading ten covering about 1.4%. Findings of the study overall: Only blood was sampled, and tissue TCR repertoires likely differ from blood ones.

The gene calls are TRBV27 and TRBJ1-1; possibly TRBD1 for D (5 bases). Material for sequencing was memory CD4+ T cells sorted from blood. Subset denoted: CD45RA-negative fraction. The sequence came from a man between 18 and 35 years old in good health. The CDR3 is CASSFTRATEAFF. CDR3 DNA sequence: TGTGCCAGCAGTTTCACCAGGGCTACTGAAGCTTTCTTT.